These 22 T cell receptor beta chains originate from one sample sequenced in a study of T cell responses to AZD1222 COVID-19 vaccine. Profiled with immunoSEQ multiplex PCR; TCRdb holds only in-frame clones, not every one. This table has about 120,000 clones, 87% appearing once. This material consisted of peripheral blood, taken 28 days after the second AZD1222 dose. The receptors come from an adult who received the AZD1222 COVID-19 vaccine.

This chain joins TRBV12-5 and TRBJ2-3; 11 nucleotides match TRBD2. CDR3 length: 18 residues. The germline CDR1 and CDR2 sequences are LGHNT and FRNRAP. The V gene end was trimmed by 6 bases and the J gene end by 0 bases; junction bases not matched to a gene: 11. The CDR3, as DNA: TGTGCTAGTGGCCCCGGCTTTCTAGCGGGGGGAAGCACAGATACGCAGTATTTT. Translation gives CASGPGFLAGGSTDTQYF.

This chain joins TRBV10-3 and TRBJ2-3; TRBD1 agrees at 9 bases. Per germline, CDR1 ENHRY and CDR2 SYGVKD. V trimming: 1 base; J trimming: 4 bases; junction bases outside the gene matches: 3. The CDR3 is 15 amino acids. The CDR3 spells CAISEWGTGPDTQYF. In nucleotides, the CDR3 is TGTGCCATCAGTGAGTGGGGGACAGGGCCAGATACGCAGTATTTT.

The chain joins TRBV27 to TRBJ1-4; D may be TRBD1 (6 bases). This CDR3 comprises 16 residues. Germline lookup yields CDR1 MNHEY and CDR2 SMNVEV (reference sequence). Trimming left V 5 bases short and J 4 bases short, with 17 bases between. The CDR3 nucleotides are TGTGCCAGCAGTCGTACAGGGTTTCTGGGTAATGAAAAACTGTTTTTT. Protein product: CASSRTGFLGNEKLFF.

The chain combines TRBV6-5 with TRBJ2-6, with D possibly being TRBD1 or TRBD2 (5 bases each). This CDR3 comprises 14 residues. Trimming removed 11 bases from V and 0 bases from J, with 11 bases in between. CDR1 is MNHEY, CDR2 SVGAGI, per germline. The CDR3 DNA follows: TGTGCCGTTCGAGGGGACTCTGGGGCCAACGTCCTGACTTTC. Translated, it gives CAVRGDSGANVLTF.

With respect to this clone: One end of the junction varies from germline; a read error may be responsible. The chain links TRBV7-9 to TRBJ1-3, with a weak D call TRBD1 (5 bases). CDR3 length: 15 amino acids. Per germline, CDR1 SEHNR and CDR2 FQNEAQ (reference sequence). The DNA of the CDR3 is TGTGCCAGCAGCACCCCCCTATCCGGGGCATCCCAACCCCGTTTT. This gives the protein CASSTPLSGASQPRF. The full variable domain, its missing parts supplied by reference TRBV7-9 and TRBJ1-3, is DTGVSQNPRHKITKRGQNVTFRCDPISEHNRLYWYRQTLGQGPEFLTYFQNEAQLEKSRLLSDRFSAERPKGSFSTLEIQRTEQGDSAMYLCASSTPLSGASQPRFGEGSWLTVV.

The chain carries TRBV27 and TRBJ1-5; D not certain. The CDR3 has 15 residues. Germline V gene lookup returns CDR1 MNHEY and CDR2 SMNVEV (reference sequence). V was shortened by 3 bases and J by 7 bases, with 16 bases between the two germline ends. As DNA, the CDR3 is TGTGCCAGCAGTTTGCTCTCCCAAGTAGGACAGCCCCAGCATTTT. Translating gives CASSLLSQVGQPQHF.

This clone was detected a few times. V usage is TRBV9 and J usage is TRBJ1-1; D not resolved. CDR3 length: 14 residues. CDR1 is SGDLS, CDR2 YYNGEE, per germline. The V end was cut by 0 bases, the J end by 5 bases, with 11 bases between. The CDR3 sequence: CASSVVASGTEAFF. CDR3 in DNA: TGTGCCAGCAGCGTAGTGGCGTCTGGGACTGAAGCTTTCTTT.

The chain is built from TRBV20-1 and TRBJ2-7; D gene ambiguous. The CDR3 contains 11 residues. V lost 5 bases and J lost 7, with 12 bases in between. CDR1 is DFQATT, CDR2 SNEGSKA, per germline (reference sequence). CDR3 in amino acids: CSAQSSLEQYF. The CDR3 DNA is TGCAGTGCTCAAAGTAGCTTGGAGCAGTACTTC.

The genes are TRBV5-5 and TRBJ1-2, with TRBD1 matching 8 bases. Trimming at V came to 3 bases and at J to 6 bases, leaving 7 bases not matched to a gene. Germline V gene lookup returns CDR1 SGHKS and CDR2 YYEKEE (reference sequence). The CDR3 extends over 14 amino acids. The DNA for the CDR3 is TGTGCCAGCAGCTCGGGACAGGTTTGGGATGGCTACACCTTC. Translating it yields CASSSGQVWDGYTF.

The chain is built from TRBV11-3 and TRBJ2-1; 10 nucleotides agree with TRBD1. This CDR3 contains 15 residues. V lost 5 bases and J lost 6; bases outside the gene matches: 7. The germline gives CDR1 SGHNT, CDR2 YENEEA. The CDR3: CASSPPGQGSNEQFF. The CDR3 DNA reads TGTGCCAGCAGCCCTCCGGGACAGGGGTCCAATGAGCAGTTCTTC.

This chain uses TRBV3-1 (or the pseudogene TRBV3-2) with TRBJ1-1; D unclear. V dropped 3 bases and J dropped 5 bases, with 7 bases sitting between them. Germline-derived CDR1 and CDR2 are LGHDT and YNNKEL (reference sequence). The CDR3 is 12 residues long. DNA of the CDR3: TGTGCCAGCAGCCACGGGAGGACTGAAGCTTTCTTT. It is translated as CASSHGRTEAFF.

V usage is TRBV2 and J usage is TRBJ1-1; possibly TRBD1 for D (6 bases). Trimming removed 7 bases from V and 5 bases from J, with 17 bases in between. The CDR3 is made up of 14 amino acids. Germline V gene data show CDR1 as SNHLY and CDR2 as FYNNEI. CDR3 sequence: CASTPGQRGTEAFF. Written as DNA, the CDR3 is TGTGCCAGCACCCCCGGACAGCGGGGGACTGAAGCTTTCTTT. Complete variable domain (other parts from reference TRBV2 and TRBJ1-1): EPEVTQTPSHQVTQMGQEVILRCVPISNHLYFYWYRQILGQKVEFLVSFYNNEISEKSEIFDDQFSVERPDGSNFTLKIRSTKLEDSAMYFCASTPGQRGTEAFFGQGTRLTVV.

J is TRBJ1-1 and V is TRBV27; possibly TRBD1 for D (5 bases). V dropped 6 bases and J dropped 0 bases, with 14 bases sitting between them. The CDR3 runs to 15 residues. Germline assignment: CDR1 MNHEY and CDR2 SMNVEV (reference sequence). This chain's CDR3 is CASSSQGLLNTEAFF. The DNA of the CDR3 is TGTGCCAGCAGCTCTCAGGGTCTGTTGAACACTGAAGCTTTCTTT.

This chain connects TRBV15 to TRBJ2-5; D call uncertain. The CDR3 is 12 residues long. V was cut by 4 bases and J by 5 bases, with 8 bases left in between. Germline V gene lookup returns CDR1 LNHNV and CDR2 YYDKDF (reference sequence). The CDR3 reads CATSTFGETQYF. The CDR3 DNA reads as TGTGCCACCAGCACCTTTGGGGAGACCCAGTACTTC.

The chain carries TRBV28 and TRBJ2-5, with D unresolved. The CDR3 is made up of 11 amino acids. Germline V gene lookup returns CDR1 MDHEN and CDR2 SYDVKM. Trimming took off 6 bases at V and 0 bases at J, with 2 bases between the two ends. CDR3 sequence (DNA): TGTGCCAGCAGGAACCAAGAGACCCAGTACTTC. Protein product: CASRNQETQYF.

With regard to this clone: Sequence at one end of the junction differs from germline and may be a read error. The chain couples TRBV7-7 to TRBJ2-1; 10 bases align to TRBD1. Germline CDR1 SSHAT, CDR2 FNYEAQ (reference sequence). This CDR3 is 14 amino acids long. The CDR3 sequence is CASSQGQGMDEQFF. The CDR3 nucleotides read TGTGCTAGCAGCCAGGGACAGGGGATGGATGAGCAGTTCTTC.

This clone was recorded a few times. J is TRBJ1-3 and V is TRBV4-3; 9 nucleotides agree with TRBD1. With V trimmed by 1 base and J by 1 base, 2 bases remained unmatched. The CDR3 consists of 16 residues. Germline V CDR1 and CDR2: LGHNA, YSLEER. In DNA, the CDR3 is TGCGCCAGCAGCCAAGTACAGGGGGCATCTGGAAACACCATATATTTT. Translating it yields CASSQVQGASGNTIYF.

V is TRBV13 and J is TRBJ2-2; no reliable D call. The V gene's germline CDR1 is PRHDT and CDR2 FYEKMQ (reference sequence). Trimming shortened V by 4 bases and J by 5 bases, and 5 bases separated the two germline ends. The CDR3 is made up of 12 amino acids. CDR3: CASSSRTGELFF. DNA of the CDR3: TGTGCCAGCAGCTCCCGTACCGGGGAGCTGTTTTTT.

This sequence joins TRBV29-1 and TRBJ1-1, with D unclear. The CDR3 is 10 residues long. Germline V CDR1 and CDR2: SQVTM, ANQGSEA. Trimming left V 4 bases short and J 7 bases short, with 7 bases between. The CDR3 DNA sequence: TGCAGCGTTGGGGAGATTGAAGCTTTCTTT. As protein: CSVGEIEAFF. Using reference TRBV29-1 and TRBJ1-1 for the parts outside the CDR3, the full variable domain is SAVISQKPSRDICQRGTSLTIQCQVDSQVTMMFWYRQQPGQSLTLIATANQGSEATYESGFVIDKFPISRPNLTFSTLTVSNMSPEDSSIYLCSVGEIEAFFGQGTRLTVV.

This rearrangement joins TRBV15 to TRBJ1-5, with D perhaps TRBD1 (5 bases). The CDR3 contains 14 residues. Germline V gives CDR1 LNHNV, CDR2 YYDKDF (reference sequence). Trimming cost V 5 bases and J 0 bases, with 8 bases left between them. The CDR3 sequence is CATSWGLSNQPQHF. The CDR3 DNA reads TGTGCCACCAGCTGGGGACTTAGCAATCAGCCCCAGCATTTT.

The chain employs TRBV6-5 and TRBJ1-4; the D is unclear. The V gene's germline CDR1 is MNHEY and CDR2 SVGAGI. Trimming removed 0 bases from V and 0 bases from J, with 8 bases in between. This CDR3 spans 16 amino acids. CDR3 bases: TGTGCCAGCAGTTACTCAATCCCTTCAACTAATGAAAAACTGTTTTTT. As protein: CASSYSIPSTNEKLFF.

The V call is TRBV6-5, the J call TRBJ1-4; D is unclear. Germline CDR1 MNHEY, CDR2 SVGAGI. This CDR3 is built from 14 residues. V lost 6 bases, J lost 8 bases, and 16 bases lay in between. DNA for the CDR3: TGTGCCAGCAGCCGTGGGAGACCGGGGGAAAAACTGTTTTTT. Its translation is CASSRGRPGEKLFF.